A selection of T cell receptor beta chains follows, all from one sample in a study of blood T cell repertoires in COVID-19. Repertoires were generated with immunoSEQ multiplex PCR, while TCRdb's copy carries only in-frame clones and drops some. The table includes over 200,000 clones, roughly four fifths detected once. The sample taken for sequencing was PBMCs or T cells enriched from blood (not recorded which). Source of these receptors: a man in his 60s who had recovered from COVID-19. CDR3s include the opening cysteine and the closing phenylalanine or tryptophan. D genes are given only for firm matches. The size of a clone is reported for some rows only, either as once, few or many, or as a class for expanded clones.

j_call | v_call | cdr3_length | clone_size | d_call | cdr3_nt | cdr3_aa
TRBJ1-4 | TRBV15 | 16 | NA | NA | TGTGCCACCAGCAGACCGGGCGGGGGGGTGGATGAAAAACTGTTTTTT | CATSRPGGGVDEKLFF
TRBJ2-3 | TRBV4-3 | 16 | NA | NA | TGCGCCAGCAGCCAAGAACTAGCCGGGGGAAGGAATACGCAGTATTTT | CASSQELAGGRNTQYF
TRBJ2-3 | TRBV4-3 | 16 | NA | TRBD2 | TGCGCCAGCAGCCAAGATATGGGACTATTTACAGATACGCAGTATTTT | CASSQDMGLFTDTQYF
TRBJ1-5 | TRBV28 | 14 | NA | NA | TGTGCCAGCAGTTTATCAGGGTACAATCAGCCCCAGCATTTT | CASSLSGYNQPQHF
TRBJ2-2 | TRBV27 | 17 | NA | TRBD1 | TGTGCCAGCGCAAAAAACAGGGGGCGGGCGGGCACCGGGGAGCTGTTTTTT | CASAKNRGRAGTGELFF
TRBJ2-6 | TRBV2 | 15 | NA | NA | TGTGCCAGCAGTGGAGGAGGGCCCGGGGCCAACGTCCTGACTTTC | CASSGGGPGANVLTF
TRBJ1-1 | TRBV3-1/TRBV3-2 | 14 | NA | NA | TGTGCCAGCAGCCCGGGACTATTGAACACTGAAGCTTTCTTT | CASSPGLLNTEAFF
TRBJ2-7 | TRBV7-9 | 14 | once | TRBD1 | TGTGCCAGCAGCATATCGGGACAGGGCTACGAGCAGTACTTC | CASSISGQGYEQYF
TRBJ1-2 | TRBV2 | 14 | NA | TRBD1 | TGTGCCAGCAGCGGACAGGGGGCGGTCTATGGCTACACCTTC | CASSGQGAVYGYTF
TRBJ2-5 | TRBV19 | 16 | NA | TRBD1 | TGTGCCAGTAGTAGCGCCGGGACAGGGGCCCTCGAGACCCAGTACTTC | CASSSAGTGALETQYF
TRBJ2-3 | TRBV7-3 | 16 | NA | TRBD2 | TGTGCCAGCAGCTACGACGGTAGCGGGAGCACAGATACGCAGTATTTT | CASSYDGSGSTDTQYF
TRBJ1-1 | TRBV9 | 16 | NA | NA | TGTGCCAGCAGCGTAGACCCGGGGGGAGTGAACACTGAAGCTTTCTTT | CASSVDPGGVNTEAFF
TRBJ1-4 | TRBV11-1 | 13 | NA | TRBD1 | TGTGCCAGCAGCTTAGAAGACAGGGGGCGACTGTTTTTT | CASSLEDRGRLFF
TRBJ1-6 | TRBV19 | 15 | NA | TRBD1 | TGTGCCAGTAGTTCCGGGACAGTTCTAATTTCTTCCCTCCACTTT | CASSSGTVLISSLHF
TRBJ2-2 | TRBV7-2 | 15 | NA | NA | TGTGCCAGCAGCCTACTACCCGGGGACACCGGGGAGCTGTTTTTT | CASSLLPGDTGELFF
TRBJ2-5 | TRBV5-4 | 15 | NA | TRBD1 | TGTGCCAGCAGCTTGGGGACAGGGGCTCAAGAGACCCAGTACTTC | CASSLGTGAQETQYF
TRBJ1-1 | TRBV6-2/TRBV6-3 | 14 | NA | NA | TGTGCCAGCAGTAGGGGCGGGAGAAACACTGAAGCTTTCTTT | CASSRGGRNTEAFF
TRBJ1-2 | TRBV11-2 | 13 | NA | TRBD1 | TGTGCCAGCAGCTGGGGACAGAACTATGGCTACACCTTC | CASSWGQNYGYTF
TRBJ1-1 | TRBV19 | 14 | few | NA | TGTGCCAGTAGTCTCCCGGGGGGGGGCACTGAAGCTTTCTTT | CASSLPGGGTEAFF
TRBJ1-1 | TRBV2 | 15 | NA | TRBD1 | TGTGCCAGCAGTACACAGGGGTTGATGAACACTGAAGCTTTCTTT | CASSTQGLMNTEAFF
TRBJ2-7 | TRBV28 | 12 | once | TRBD1 | TGTGCCAGCAATGGACAGGGGTACGAGCAGTACTTC | CASNGQGYEQYF
TRBJ2-5 | TRBV5-6 | 14 | few | NA | TGTGCCAGCAGCAGAACCGGGCCAGGGGAGACCCAGTACTTC | CASSRTGPGETQYF